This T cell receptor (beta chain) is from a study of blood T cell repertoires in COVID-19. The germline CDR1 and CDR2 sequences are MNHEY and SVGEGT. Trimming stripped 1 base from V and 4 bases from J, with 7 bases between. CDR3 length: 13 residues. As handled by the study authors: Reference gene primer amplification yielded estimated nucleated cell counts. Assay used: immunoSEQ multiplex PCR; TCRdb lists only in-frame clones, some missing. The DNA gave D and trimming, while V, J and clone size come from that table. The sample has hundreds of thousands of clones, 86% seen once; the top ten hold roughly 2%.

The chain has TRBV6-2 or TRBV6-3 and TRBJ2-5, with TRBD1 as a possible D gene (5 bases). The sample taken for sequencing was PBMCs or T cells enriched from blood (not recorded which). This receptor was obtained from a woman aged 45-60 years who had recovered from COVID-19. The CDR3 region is CASSYLGPETQYF. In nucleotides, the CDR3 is TGTGCCAGCAGTTACTTGGGGCCAGAGACCCAGTACTTC.